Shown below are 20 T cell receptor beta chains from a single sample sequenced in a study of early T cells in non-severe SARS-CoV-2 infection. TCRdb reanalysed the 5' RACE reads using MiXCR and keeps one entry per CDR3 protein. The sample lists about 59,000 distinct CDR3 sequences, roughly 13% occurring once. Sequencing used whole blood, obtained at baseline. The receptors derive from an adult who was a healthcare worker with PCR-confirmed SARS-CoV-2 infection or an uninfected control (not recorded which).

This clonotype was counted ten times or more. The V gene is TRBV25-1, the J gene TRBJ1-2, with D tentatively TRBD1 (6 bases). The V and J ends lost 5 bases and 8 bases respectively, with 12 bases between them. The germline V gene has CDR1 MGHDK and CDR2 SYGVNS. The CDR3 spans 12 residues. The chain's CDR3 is CASSRRTDGYTF. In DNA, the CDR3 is TGTGCCAGCAGTAGAAGGACAGACGGCTACACCTTC.

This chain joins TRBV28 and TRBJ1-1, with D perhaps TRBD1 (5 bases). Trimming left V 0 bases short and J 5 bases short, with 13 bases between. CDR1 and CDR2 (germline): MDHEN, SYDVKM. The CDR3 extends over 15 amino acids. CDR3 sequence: CASSLWGVIRTEAFF. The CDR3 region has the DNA TGTGCCAGCAGTTTATGGGGGGTTATTCGGACTGAAGCTTTCTTT. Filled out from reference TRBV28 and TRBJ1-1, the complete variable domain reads DVKVTQSSRYLVKRTGEKVFLECVQDMDHENMFWYRQDPGLGLRLIYFSYDVKMKEKGDIPEGYSVSREKKERFSLILESASTNQTSMYLCASSLWGVIRTEAFFGQGTRLTVV.

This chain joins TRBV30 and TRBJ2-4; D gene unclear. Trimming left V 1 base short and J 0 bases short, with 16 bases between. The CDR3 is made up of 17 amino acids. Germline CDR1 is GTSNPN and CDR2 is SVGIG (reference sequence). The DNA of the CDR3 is TGTGCCTGGAGTGCGCCTTTTCTGGCGCGAGCCAAAAACATTCAGTACTTC. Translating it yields CAWSAPFLARAKNIQYF. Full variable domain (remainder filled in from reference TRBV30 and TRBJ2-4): SQTIHQWPATLVQPVGSPLSLECTVEGTSNPNLYWYRQAAGRGLQLLFYSVGIGQISSEVPQNLSASRPQDRQFILSSKKLLLSDSGFYLCAWSAPFLARAKNIQYFGAGTRLSVL.

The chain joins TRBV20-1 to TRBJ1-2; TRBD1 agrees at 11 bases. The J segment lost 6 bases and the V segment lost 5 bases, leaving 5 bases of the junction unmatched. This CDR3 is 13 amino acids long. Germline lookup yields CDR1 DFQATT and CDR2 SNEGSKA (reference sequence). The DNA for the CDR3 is TGCAGTGCTGGGGACAGGGGGTTGAATGGCTACACCTTC. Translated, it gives CSAGDRGLNGYTF.

In nucleotides, the CDR3 is TGTGCCAGCAGCCCGTCCGGACTTCGCACAGATACGCAGTATTTT. This translates into CASSPSGLRTDTQYF. The J gene is TRBJ2-3, the V gene TRBV7-3, with a weak D call TRBD2 (5 bases). Trimming removed 5 bases at V and 1 base at J, with 13 bases between. The germline CDR1 and CDR2 sequences are SGHTA and FQGTGA. This CDR3 region has 15 residues.

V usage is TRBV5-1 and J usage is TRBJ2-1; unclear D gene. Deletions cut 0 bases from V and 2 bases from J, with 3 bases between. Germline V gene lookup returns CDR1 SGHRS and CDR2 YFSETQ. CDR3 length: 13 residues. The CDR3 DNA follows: TGCGCCAGCAGCTTGGCCCCCTACAATGAGCAGTTCTTC. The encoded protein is CASSLAPYNEQFF. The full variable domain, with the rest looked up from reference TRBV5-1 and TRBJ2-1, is KAGVTQTPRYLIKTRGQQVTLSCSPISGHRSVSWYQQTPGQGLQFLFEYFSETQRNKGNFPGRFSGRQFSNSRSEMNVSTLELGDSALYLCASSLAPYNEQFFGPGTRLTVL.

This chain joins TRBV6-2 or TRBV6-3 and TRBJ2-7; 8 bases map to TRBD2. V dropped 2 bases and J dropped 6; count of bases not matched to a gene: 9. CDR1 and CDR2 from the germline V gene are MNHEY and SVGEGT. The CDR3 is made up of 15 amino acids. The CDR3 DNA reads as TGTGCCAGCAGTTACGAGGGTAGCGGGGCGACCGAGCAGTACTTC. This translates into CASSYEGSGATEQYF.

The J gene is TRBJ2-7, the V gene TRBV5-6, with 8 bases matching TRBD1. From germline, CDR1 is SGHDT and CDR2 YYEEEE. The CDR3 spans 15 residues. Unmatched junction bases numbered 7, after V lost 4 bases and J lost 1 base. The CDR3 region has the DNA TGTGCCAGCAGCCCTGGCCGGACAGGGTCCTACGAGCAGTACTTC. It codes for CASSPGRTGSYEQYF.

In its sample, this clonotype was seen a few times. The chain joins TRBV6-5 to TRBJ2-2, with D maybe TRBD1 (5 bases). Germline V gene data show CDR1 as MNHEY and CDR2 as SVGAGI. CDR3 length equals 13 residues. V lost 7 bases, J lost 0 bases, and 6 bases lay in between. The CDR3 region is CASTRANTGELFF. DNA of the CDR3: TGTGCCAGCACCAGGGCGAACACCGGGGAGCTGTTTTTT.

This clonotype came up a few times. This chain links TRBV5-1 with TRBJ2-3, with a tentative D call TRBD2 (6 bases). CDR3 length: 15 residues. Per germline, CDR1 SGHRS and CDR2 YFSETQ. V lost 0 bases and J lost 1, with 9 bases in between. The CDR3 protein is CASSLAGVGTDTQYF. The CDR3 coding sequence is TGCGCCAGCAGCTTGGCGGGAGTGGGCACAGATACGCAGTATTTT.

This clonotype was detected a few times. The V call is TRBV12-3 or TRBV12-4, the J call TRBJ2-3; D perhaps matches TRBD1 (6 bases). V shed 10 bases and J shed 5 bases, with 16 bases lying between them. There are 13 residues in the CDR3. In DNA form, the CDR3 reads TGTGCCACCCAATCGGGACAAGAAGATACGCAGTATTTT. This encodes CATQSGQEDTQYF.

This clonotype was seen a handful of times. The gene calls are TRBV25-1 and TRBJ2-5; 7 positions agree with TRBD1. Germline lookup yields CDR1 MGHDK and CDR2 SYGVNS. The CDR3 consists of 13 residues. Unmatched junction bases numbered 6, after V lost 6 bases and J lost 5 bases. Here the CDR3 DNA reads TGTGCCAGCAGGAGACAGGGTGTCGAGACCCAGTACTTC. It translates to CASRRQGVETQYF.

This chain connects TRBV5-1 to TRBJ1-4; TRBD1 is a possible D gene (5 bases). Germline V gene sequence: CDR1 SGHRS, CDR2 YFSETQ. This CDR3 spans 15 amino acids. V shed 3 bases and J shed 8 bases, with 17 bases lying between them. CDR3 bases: TGCGCCAGCAGCTATAGGGGAGGGGATCACGAAAAACTGTTTTTT. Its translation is CASSYRGGDHEKLFF.

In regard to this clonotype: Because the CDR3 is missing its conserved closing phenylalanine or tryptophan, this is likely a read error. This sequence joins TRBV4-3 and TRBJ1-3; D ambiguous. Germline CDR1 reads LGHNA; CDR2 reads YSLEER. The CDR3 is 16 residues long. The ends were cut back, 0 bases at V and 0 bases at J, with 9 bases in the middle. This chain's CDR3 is CASSQDLLVSGNTIYS. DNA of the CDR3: TGCGCCAGCAGCCAAGACCTCCTGGTCTCTGGAAACACCATATATTCT.

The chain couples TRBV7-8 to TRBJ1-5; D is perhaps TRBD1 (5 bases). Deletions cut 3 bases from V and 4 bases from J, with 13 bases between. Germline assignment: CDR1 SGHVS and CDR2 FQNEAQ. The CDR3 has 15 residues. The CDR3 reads CASSFTDQGNQPQHF. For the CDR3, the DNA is TGTGCCAGCAGCTTTACCGACCAGGGAAATCAGCCCCAGCATTTT.

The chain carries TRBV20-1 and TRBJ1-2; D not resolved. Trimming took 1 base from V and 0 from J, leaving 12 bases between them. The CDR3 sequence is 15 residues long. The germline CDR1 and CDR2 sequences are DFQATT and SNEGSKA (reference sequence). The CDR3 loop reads CSARAPQTSNYGYTF. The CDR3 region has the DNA TGCAGTGCTAGAGCCCCCCAGACCTCTAACTATGGCTACACCTTC.

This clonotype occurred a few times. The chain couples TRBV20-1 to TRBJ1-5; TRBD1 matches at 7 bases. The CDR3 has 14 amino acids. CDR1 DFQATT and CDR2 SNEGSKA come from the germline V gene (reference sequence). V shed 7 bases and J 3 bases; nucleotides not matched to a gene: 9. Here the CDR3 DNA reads TGCAGTGTAAGGTCAGGGGGGCTCAATCAGCCCCAGCATTTT. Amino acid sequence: CSVRSGGLNQPQHF.

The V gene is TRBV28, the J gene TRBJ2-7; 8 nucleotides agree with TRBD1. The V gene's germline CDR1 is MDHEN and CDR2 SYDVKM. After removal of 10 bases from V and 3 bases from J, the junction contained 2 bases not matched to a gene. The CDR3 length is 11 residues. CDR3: CATTGGYEQYF. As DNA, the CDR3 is TGTGCCACCACAGGGGGCTACGAGCAGTACTTC.

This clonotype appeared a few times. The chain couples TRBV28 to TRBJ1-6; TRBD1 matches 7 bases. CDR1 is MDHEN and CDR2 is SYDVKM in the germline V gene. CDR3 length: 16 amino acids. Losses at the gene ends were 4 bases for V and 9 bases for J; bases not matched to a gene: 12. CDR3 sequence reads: CASSSSRQGIGSPLHF. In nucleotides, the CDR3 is TGTGCCAGCAGTTCCTCTCGACAGGGAATCGGTTCACCCCTCCACTTT.

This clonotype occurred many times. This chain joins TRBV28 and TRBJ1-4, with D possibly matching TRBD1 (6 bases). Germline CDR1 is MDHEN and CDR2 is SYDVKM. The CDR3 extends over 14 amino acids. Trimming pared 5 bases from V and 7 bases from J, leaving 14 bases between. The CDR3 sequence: CASSVQGTGEKLFF. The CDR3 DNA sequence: TGTGCCAGCAGTGTCCAGGGGACGGGTGAAAAACTGTTTTTT.